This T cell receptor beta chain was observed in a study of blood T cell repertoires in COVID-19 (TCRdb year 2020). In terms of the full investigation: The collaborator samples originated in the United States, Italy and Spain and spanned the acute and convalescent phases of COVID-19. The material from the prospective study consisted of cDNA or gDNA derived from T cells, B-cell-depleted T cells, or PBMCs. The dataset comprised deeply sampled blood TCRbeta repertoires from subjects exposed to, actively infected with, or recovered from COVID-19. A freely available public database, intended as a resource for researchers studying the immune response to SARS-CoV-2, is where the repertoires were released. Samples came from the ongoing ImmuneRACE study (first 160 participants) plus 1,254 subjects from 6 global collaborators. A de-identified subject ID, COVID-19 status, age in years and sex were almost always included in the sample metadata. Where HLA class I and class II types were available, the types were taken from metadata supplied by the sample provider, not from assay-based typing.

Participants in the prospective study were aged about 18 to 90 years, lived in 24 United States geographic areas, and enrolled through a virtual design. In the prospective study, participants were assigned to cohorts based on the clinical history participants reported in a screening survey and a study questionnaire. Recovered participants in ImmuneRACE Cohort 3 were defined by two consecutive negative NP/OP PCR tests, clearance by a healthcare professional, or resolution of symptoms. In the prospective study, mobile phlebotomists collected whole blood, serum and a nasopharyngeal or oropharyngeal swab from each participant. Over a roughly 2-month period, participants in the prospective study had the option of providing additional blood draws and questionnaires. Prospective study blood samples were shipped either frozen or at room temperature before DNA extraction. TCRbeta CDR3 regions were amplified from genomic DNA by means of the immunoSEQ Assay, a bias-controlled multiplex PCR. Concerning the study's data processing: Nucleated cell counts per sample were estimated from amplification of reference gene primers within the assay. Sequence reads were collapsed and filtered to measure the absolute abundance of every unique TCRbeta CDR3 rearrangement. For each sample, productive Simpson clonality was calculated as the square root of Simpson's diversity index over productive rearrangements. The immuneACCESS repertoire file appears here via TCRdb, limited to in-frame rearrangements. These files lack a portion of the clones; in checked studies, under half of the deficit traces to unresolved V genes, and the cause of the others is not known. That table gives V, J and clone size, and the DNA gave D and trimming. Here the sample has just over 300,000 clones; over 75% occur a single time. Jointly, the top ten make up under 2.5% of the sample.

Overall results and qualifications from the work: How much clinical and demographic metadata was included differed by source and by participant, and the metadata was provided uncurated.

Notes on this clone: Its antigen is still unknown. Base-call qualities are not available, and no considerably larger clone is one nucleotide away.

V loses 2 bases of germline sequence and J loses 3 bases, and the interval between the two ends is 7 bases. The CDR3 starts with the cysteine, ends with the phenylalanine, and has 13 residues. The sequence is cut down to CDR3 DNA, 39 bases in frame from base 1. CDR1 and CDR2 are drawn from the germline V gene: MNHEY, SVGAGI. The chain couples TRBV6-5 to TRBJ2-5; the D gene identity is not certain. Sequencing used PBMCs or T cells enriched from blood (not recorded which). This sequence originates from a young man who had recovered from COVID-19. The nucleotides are TGTGCCAGCAGTTACGGTCAGAAAGAGACCCAGTACTTC. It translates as CASSYGQKETQYF.